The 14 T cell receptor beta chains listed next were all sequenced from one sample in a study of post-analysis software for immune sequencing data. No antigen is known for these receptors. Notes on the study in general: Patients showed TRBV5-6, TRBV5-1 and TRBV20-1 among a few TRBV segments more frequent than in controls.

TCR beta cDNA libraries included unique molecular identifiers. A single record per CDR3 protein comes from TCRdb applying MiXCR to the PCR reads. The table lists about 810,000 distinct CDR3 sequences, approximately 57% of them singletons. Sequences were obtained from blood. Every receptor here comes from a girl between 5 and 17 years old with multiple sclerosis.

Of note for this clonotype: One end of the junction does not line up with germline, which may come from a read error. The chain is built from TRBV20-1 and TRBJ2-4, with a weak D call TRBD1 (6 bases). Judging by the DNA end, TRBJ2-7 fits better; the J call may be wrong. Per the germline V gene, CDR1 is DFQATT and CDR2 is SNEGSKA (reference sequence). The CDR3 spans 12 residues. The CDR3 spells CSVRDVQGEQYF. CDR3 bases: TGCAGTGTTAGAGATGTACAGGGCGAGCAGTACTTC.

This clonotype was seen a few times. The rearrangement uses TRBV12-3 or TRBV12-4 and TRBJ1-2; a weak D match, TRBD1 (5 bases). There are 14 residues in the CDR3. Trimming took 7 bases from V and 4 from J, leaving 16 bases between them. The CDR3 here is CASITGSLGYGYTF. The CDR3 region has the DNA TGTGCCAGCATTACAGGATCCCTCGGCTATGGCTACACCTTC.

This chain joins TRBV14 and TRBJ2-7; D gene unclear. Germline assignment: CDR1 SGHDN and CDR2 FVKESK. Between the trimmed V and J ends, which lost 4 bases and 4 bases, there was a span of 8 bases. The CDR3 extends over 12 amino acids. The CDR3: CASSPGWYEQYF. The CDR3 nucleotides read TGTGCCAGCAGCCCAGGCTGGTACGAGCAGTACTTC.

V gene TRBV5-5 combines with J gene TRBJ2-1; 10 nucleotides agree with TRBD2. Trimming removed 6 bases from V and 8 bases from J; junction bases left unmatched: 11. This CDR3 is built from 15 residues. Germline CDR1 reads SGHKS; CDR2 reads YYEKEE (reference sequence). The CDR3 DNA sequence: TGTGCCAGCACGTACTCTAGCGGGGGCCCCTATGAGCAGTTCTTC. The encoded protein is CASTYSSGGPYEQFF.

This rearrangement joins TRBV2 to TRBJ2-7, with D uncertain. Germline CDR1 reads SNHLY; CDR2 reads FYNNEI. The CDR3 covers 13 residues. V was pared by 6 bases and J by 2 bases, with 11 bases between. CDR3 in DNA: TGTGCCAGCAGAATGCCGCAGGCCTACGAGCAGTACTTC. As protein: CASRMPQAYEQYF.

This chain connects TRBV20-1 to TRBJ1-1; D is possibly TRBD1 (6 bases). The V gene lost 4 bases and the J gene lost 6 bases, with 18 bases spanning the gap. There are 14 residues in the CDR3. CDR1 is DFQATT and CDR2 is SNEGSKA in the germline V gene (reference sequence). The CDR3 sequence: CSATYYRAIAEAFF. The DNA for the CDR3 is TGCAGTGCTACCTATTACAGGGCGATCGCTGAAGCTTTCTTT.

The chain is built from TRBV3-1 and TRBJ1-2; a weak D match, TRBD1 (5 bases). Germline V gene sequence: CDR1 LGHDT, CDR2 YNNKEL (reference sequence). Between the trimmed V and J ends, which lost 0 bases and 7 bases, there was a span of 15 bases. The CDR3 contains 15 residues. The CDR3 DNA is TGTGCCAGCAGCCAAGAAGGGACGTCTTGGAGTGGCTACACCTTC. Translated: CASSQEGTSWSGYTF.

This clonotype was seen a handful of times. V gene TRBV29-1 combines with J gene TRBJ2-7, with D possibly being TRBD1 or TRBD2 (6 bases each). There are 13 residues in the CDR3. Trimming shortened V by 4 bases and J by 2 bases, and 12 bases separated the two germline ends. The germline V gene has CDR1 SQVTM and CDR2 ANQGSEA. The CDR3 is CSVAGAPAYEQYF. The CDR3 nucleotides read TGCAGCGTTGCGGGGGCGCCGGCCTACGAGCAGTACTTC.

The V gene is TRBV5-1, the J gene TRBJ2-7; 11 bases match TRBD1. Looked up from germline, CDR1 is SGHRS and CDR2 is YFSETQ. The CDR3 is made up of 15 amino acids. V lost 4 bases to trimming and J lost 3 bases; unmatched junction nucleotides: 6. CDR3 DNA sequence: TGCGCCAGCAGCCTCGGACAGGGGGCGGACTACGAGCAGTACTTC. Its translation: CASSLGQGADYEQYF.

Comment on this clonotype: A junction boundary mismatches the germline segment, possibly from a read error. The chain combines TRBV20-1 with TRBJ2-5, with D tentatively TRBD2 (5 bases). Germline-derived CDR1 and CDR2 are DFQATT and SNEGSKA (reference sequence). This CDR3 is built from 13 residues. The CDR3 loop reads CSTSRGFQETQYF. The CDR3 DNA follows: TGCAGTACTAGTCGGGGATTTCAAGAGACCCAGTACTTC.

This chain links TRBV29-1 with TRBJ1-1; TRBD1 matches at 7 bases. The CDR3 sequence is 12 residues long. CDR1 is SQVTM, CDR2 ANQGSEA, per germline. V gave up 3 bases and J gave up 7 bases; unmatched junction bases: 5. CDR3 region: CSVDVRTGEAFF. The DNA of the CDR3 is TGCAGCGTTGACGTAAGGACAGGTGAAGCTTTCTTT.

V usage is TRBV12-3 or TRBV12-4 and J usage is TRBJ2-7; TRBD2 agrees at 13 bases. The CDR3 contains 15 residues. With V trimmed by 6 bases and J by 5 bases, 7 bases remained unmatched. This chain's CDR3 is CASRPGLAGKDEQYF. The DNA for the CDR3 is TGTGCCAGCAGGCCGGGACTAGCGGGAAAAGACGAGCAGTACTTC.

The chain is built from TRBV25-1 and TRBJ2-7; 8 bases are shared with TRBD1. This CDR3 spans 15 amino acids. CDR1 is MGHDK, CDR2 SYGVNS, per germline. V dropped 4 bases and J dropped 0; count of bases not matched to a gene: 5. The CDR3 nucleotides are TGTGCCAGCAGTGGTTCTGGACAGGGCTCCTACGAGCAGTACTTC. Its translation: CASSGSGQGSYEQYF.

The CDR3 DNA follows: TGTGCCAGCAGTATCAGTCTCGGTAGCACCGGGGAGCTGTTTTTT. Its protein is CASSISLGSTGELFF. J is TRBJ2-2 and V is TRBV2; D remains unclear. CDR3 length equals 15 residues. V lost 5 bases and J 4 bases, leaving 14 bases between the germline ends. Germline V gene lookup returns CDR1 SNHLY and CDR2 FYNNEI.